This T cell receptor beta chain was obtained from a study of T-cell memory formation after mild COVID-19. Across the study: The two donors had largely donor-specific TCR clusters.

TCRdb analysed the 5' RACE reads with MiXCR anew, one entry per CDR3 protein. The data show 500,000 to 600,000 distinct CDR3 sequences, 15% to 20% seen once. Regarding the study as a whole: Second-wave clones with a day 37 peak had unconfirmed SARS-CoV-2 specificity. Pre-infection memory already had some responding clones, implying cross-reactive memory joined. Clones that shrank (day 15 to 85) were balanced CD4/CD8, whereas later expanders leaned CD4+.

This clonotype came up a few times. Antigen unknown. Germline assignment: CDR1 SGHTA and CDR2 FQGNSA. The CDR3 is made up of 16 amino acids. V trimming: 6 bases; J trimming: 2 bases; junction bases outside the gene matches: 11. Sequenced sample: PBMCs or a T cell subset sorted from them (not recorded which). The TCR comes from an adult woman who had mild COVID-19 (a few samples of this study predate the infection). Cell type and time point are not known. The V gene is TRBV7-2, the J gene TRBJ2-7; 9 nucleotides match TRBD2. CDR3 in amino acids: CASRPAPSGAPYEQYF. The DNA for the CDR3 is TGTGCCAGCAGACCAGCGCCTAGCGGGGCCCCCTACGAGCAGTACTTC.